The clone carrying this TCR beta chain has only a few counts. The target antigen is unknown. The source of the sample is a study of T cells after yellow fever vaccination. Study outcomes and limitations: Only a minor proportion of clonotypes was detected across both CD4 and CD8 compartments. The secondary T-cell response peaked on day 5, not day 15, but was weaker. Contaminating bulk clonotypes could be abundant in FACS-sorted repertoires. Post-booster reappearance was seen for most primary-vaccination clones (around 96% CD4, around 91% CD8).

Germline assignment: CDR1 LGHNA and CDR2 YSLEER. The CDR3 length is 14 residues. V trimming: 10 bases; J trimming: 5 bases; junction bases outside the gene matches: 7. MiXCR was run by TCRdb on the 5' RACE reads, yielding one entry per CDR3 protein. Altogether 610,000 or so distinct CDR3 sequences are present, approximately 13% being singletons, with the ten largest covering just under 15%. The material sequenced was PBMCs, taken on the day of the yellow fever booster vaccination. The gene calls are TRBV4-3 and TRBJ2-1; 11 nucleotides match TRBD2. The clonotype originates from a man in his thirties or forties who received the YFV17D yellow fever vaccine. In DNA form, the CDR3 reads TGCGCCACCATAGCGGGAGGGCCCCACAATGAGCAGTTCTTC. This encodes CATIAGGPHNEQFF.